The 28 T cell receptor beta chains listed next were all sequenced from one sample in a study of cytomegalovirus exposure and HLA in healthy donors. Repertoires were generated with immunoSEQ multiplex PCR, while TCRdb's copy carries only in-frame clones and drops some. The top ten clones hold around 1% of a sample with under 250,000 clones, 85% to 95% of them seen once. The sample taken for sequencing was PBMCs. The receptors derive from a woman younger than 35 in good health and CMV-seronegative.

This CDR3 is CASSLYDRLSYEQYF. For the CDR3, the DNA is TGTGCCAGCAGCTTATATGACAGGTTGAGTTACGAGCAGTACTTC. This chain uses TRBV11-2 with TRBJ2-7, with D possibly matching TRBD1 (6 bases). The V gene's germline CDR1 is SGHAT and CDR2 FQNNGV. V lost 2 bases and J 4 bases, leaving 15 bases between the germline ends. The CDR3 sequence is 15 residues long.

This clone was detected once. This rearrangement joins TRBV2 to TRBJ1-2; unclear D gene. The CDR3 loop spans 14 amino acids. From germline, CDR1 is SNHLY and CDR2 FYNNEI. Trimming pared 7 bases from V and 1 base from J, leaving 13 bases between. This CDR3 reads CASNTGAFNYGYTF. The CDR3 DNA sequence: TGTGCCAGCAATACGGGAGCCTTTAACTATGGCTACACCTTC.

V gene TRBV18 combines with J gene TRBJ1-4, with TRBD1 as a possible D gene (5 bases). Between the trimmed V and J ends, which lost 2 bases and 6 bases, there was a span of 10 bases. CDR3 length equals 14 residues. Germline V gene sequence: CDR1 KGHSH, CDR2 LQKENI. The CDR3 is CASSPVAGDEKLFF. The CDR3 DNA reads as TGTGCCAGCTCACCAGTTGCGGGGGATGAAAAACTGTTTTTT. Full variable domain (rest looked up from reference TRBV18 and TRBJ1-4): NAGVMQNPRHLVRRRGQEARLRCSPMKGHSHVYWYRQLPEEGLKFMVYLQKENIIDESGMPKERFSAEFPKEGPSILRIQQVVRGDSAAYFCASSPVAGDEKLFFGSGTQLSVL.

CDR3 residues: CASSQSDFQETQYF. DNA for the CDR3: TGTGCCAGCTCACAGTCGGACTTTCAAGAGACCCAGTACTTC. This chain links TRBV18 with TRBJ2-5, with a weak D call TRBD2 (5 bases). Germline V gives CDR1 KGHSH, CDR2 LQKENI. Trimming cost V 4 bases and J 2 bases, with 11 bases left between them. The CDR3 extends over 14 amino acids.

V and J are TRBV25-1 and TRBJ2-3, with D unresolved. The CDR3 has 14 residues. With 2 bases removed from V and 1 base from J, the gap between germline ends came to 7 bases. CDR1 and CDR2 from the germline V gene are MGHDK and SYGVNS. The DNA of the CDR3 is TGTGCCAGCAGTGAACGTCAGGGCACAGATACGCAGTATTTT. This codes for CASSERQGTDTQYF.

The chain recombines TRBV7-2 with TRBJ2-7; 12 bases are shared with TRBD2. The V gene end was trimmed by 0 bases and the J gene end by 0 bases; junction bases not matched to a gene: 3. The CDR3 runs 17 residues. The germline CDR1 and CDR2 sequences are SGHTA and FQGNSA. This CDR3 is CASSLAGTSGYSYEQYF. CDR3 DNA: TGTGCCAGCAGCTTAGCGGGGACTAGCGGGTACTCCTACGAGCAGTACTTC.

The chain has TRBV19 and TRBJ1-4; 8 bases line up with TRBD1. The germline gives CDR1 LNHDA, CDR2 SQIVND (reference sequence). The V gene end was trimmed by 4 bases and the J gene end by 8 bases; junction bases not matched to a gene: 3. This CDR3 has 13 residues. This CDR3 reads CASSRQGSEKLFF. The CDR3 DNA is TGTGCCAGTAGTAGACAGGGGTCGGAAAAACTGTTTTTT. Filled out from reference TRBV19 and TRBJ1-4, the complete variable domain reads DGGITQSPKYLFRKEGQNVTLSCEQNLNHDAMYWYRQDPGQGLRLIYYSQIVNDFQKGDIAEGYSVSREKKESFPLTVTSAQKNPTAFYLCASSRQGSEKLFFGSGTQLSVL.

Worth noting for this clone: A read error may produce the germline difference seen at one junction end. The chain is built from TRBV7-7 and TRBJ1-1; 10 positions match TRBD1. Germline-derived CDR1 and CDR2 are SSHAT and FNYEAQ (reference sequence). This CDR3 contains 16 residues. CDR3 coding DNA: TGTGCTAGCAGCTTAGGCGGGACAGGGGATTCCACTGAAGCTTTCTTT. Its translation is CASSLGGTGDSTEAFF.

V usage is TRBV5-1 and J usage is TRBJ2-1; 16 nucleotides align to TRBD2. The V and J ends lost 3 bases and 8 bases, in that order; junction bases with no gene match: 5. The CDR3 consists of 16 residues. Per the germline V gene, CDR1 is SGHRS and CDR2 is YFSETQ. CDR3 DNA sequence: TGCGCCAGCAGCTCGGGACTAGCGGGAGGGTTGGATGAGCAGTTCTTC. Translating gives CASSSGLAGGLDEQFF.

The V call is TRBV9, the J call TRBJ2-7; no firm D call. Germline V lookup: CDR1 SGDLS, CDR2 YYNGEE. V lost 4 bases and J lost 4, with 18 bases in between. The CDR3 is 15 residues long. The CDR3 loop reads CASSPGPSSLYEQYF. CDR3 in DNA: TGTGCCAGCAGCCCAGGTCCGAGCTCCCTTTACGAGCAGTACTTC.

This chain joins TRBV9 and TRBJ2-7, with D unclear. Germline V lookup: CDR1 SGDLS, CDR2 YYNGEE. Trimming shortened V by 0 bases and J by 4 bases, and 11 bases separated the two germline ends. The CDR3 extends over 14 amino acids. CDR3 in amino acids: CASSVGRVGYEQYF. Here the CDR3 DNA reads TGTGCCAGCAGCGTAGGACGGGTCGGGTACGAGCAGTACTTC.

The gene calls are TRBV28 and TRBJ2-1; 10 bases line up with TRBD2. The CDR3 extends over 15 amino acids. Germline lookup yields CDR1 MDHEN and CDR2 SYDVKM. V lost 8 bases and J lost 9; bases outside the gene matches: 13. This CDR3 reads CASQRGASGRVEQFF. CDR3 bases: TGTGCCAGCCAACGGGGGGCAAGCGGGAGGGTTGAGCAGTTCTTC.

V usage is TRBV5-1 and J usage is TRBJ2-5; TRBD2 aligns across 16 bases. Germline CDR1 reads SGHRS; CDR2 reads YFSETQ. Losses at the gene ends were 3 bases for V and 4 bases for J; bases not matched to a gene: 9. The CDR3 consists of 18 residues. In DNA, the CDR3 is TGCGCCAGCAGCTCGGGACTAGCGGGAGGGCCGTTGGGAGAGACCCAGTACTTC. Protein product: CASSSGLAGGPLGETQYF. Together with reference TRBV5-1 and TRBJ2-5, the CDR3 gives the full variable domain: KAGVTQTPRYLIKTRGQQVTLSCSPISGHRSVSWYQQTPGQGLQFLFEYFSETQRNKGNFPGRFSGRQFSNSRSEMNVSTLELGDSALYLCASSSGLAGGPLGETQYFGPGTRLLVL.

This chain connects TRBV5-1 to TRBJ2-1; 8 bases align to TRBD1. This CDR3 contains 13 residues. Germline lookup yields CDR1 SGHRS and CDR2 YFSETQ. V was pared by 3 bases and J by 9 bases, with 5 bases of the junction left unmatched. CDR3: CASSSQGAGEQFF. As DNA, the CDR3 is TGCGCCAGCAGCTCTCAGGGGGCTGGTGAGCAGTTCTTC.

The gene calls are TRBV27 and TRBJ1-4; a possible D gene is TRBD1 (6 bases). CDR3 size: 15 residues. Germline CDR1 and CDR2: MNHEY and SMNVEV (reference sequence). V was cut by 6 bases and J by 0 bases, with 11 bases left in between. CDR3 bases: TGTGCCAGCAGCCTACAGGGCGCAACTAATGAAAAACTGTTTTTT. Amino acids: CASSLQGATNEKLFF.

The rearrangement links TRBV1 to TRBJ2-7; TRBD1 is the table's D call and was not checked against the DNA. TRBV1 is a pseudogene locus. The CDR3 runs to 22 residues. The DNA of the CDR3 is TGCACCAGCAGCCAAAAAGAGGAGCACAGGGGGCTCATGCGGGATGATTTCTACGAGCAGTACTTC. Amino acids: CTSSQKEEHRGLMRDDFYEQYF.

The chain is built from TRBV25-1 and TRBJ1-1, with TRBD1 identical over 7 bases. This CDR3 is built from 16 residues. Germline V gives CDR1 MGHDK, CDR2 SYGVNS. With 6 bases clipped from V and 2 bases from J, the junction kept 12 bases outside the gene matches. The CDR3 here is CASRGASGTDNTEAFF. The DNA for the CDR3 is TGTGCCAGCAGAGGCGCCTCCGGGACAGACAACACTGAAGCTTTCTTT.

This clone showed up just once. V and J are TRBV5-1 and TRBJ2-1; 11 positions agree with TRBD2. V shed 4 bases, J shed 2 bases, and the junction held 5 bases outside the gene matches. Germline V gene data show CDR1 as SGHRS and CDR2 as YFSETQ. This CDR3 region has 16 residues. The CDR3 region is CASSRLAGLPYNEQFF. CDR3 coding DNA: TGCGCCAGCAGCAGACTAGCGGGGTTACCCTACAATGAGCAGTTCTTC. Full variable domain (rest looked up from reference TRBV5-1 and TRBJ2-1): KAGVTQTPRYLIKTRGQQVTLSCSPISGHRSVSWYQQTPGQGLQFLFEYFSETQRNKGNFPGRFSGRQFSNSRSEMNVSTLELGDSALYLCASSRLAGLPYNEQFFGPGTRLTVL.

The rearrangement links TRBV6-5 to TRBJ1-6; 8 positions match TRBD1. J was trimmed by 7 bases and V by 6 bases; bases with no gene match: 2. Germline CDR1 MNHEY, CDR2 SVGAGI. The CDR3 loop spans 13 amino acids. The CDR3 loop is CASRQGANSPLHF. The CDR3 DNA reads TGTGCCAGCAGGCAGGGGGCGAATTCACCCCTCCACTTT.

The chain links TRBV4-1 to TRBJ2-1, with D possibly matching TRBD2 (5 bases). The CDR3 runs to 15 residues. Deletions cut 5 bases from V and 6 bases from J, with 17 bases between. The germline CDR1 and CDR2 sequences are MGHRA and YSYEKL. In DNA, the CDR3 is TGCGCCAGCAGCTTTCGAACTAGACTAACCAATGAGCAGTTCTTC. Encoded protein: CASSFRTRLTNEQFF.

The chain joins TRBV4-2 to TRBJ2-3; 11 bases are a match to TRBD2. This CDR3 has 18 residues. V dropped 4 bases and J dropped 1; count of bases not matched to a gene: 10. CDR1 is LGHNA and CDR2 is YNFKEQ in the germline V gene. In nucleotides, the CDR3 is TGTGCCAGCAGCCCCTGGGACCGACTAGCGGGACGCACAGATACGCAGTATTTT. Its protein product is CASSPWDRLAGRTDTQYF.

CDR3: CASSEVTGGLGEQFF. The DNA of the CDR3 is TGTGCCAGCAGTGAAGTCACGGGGGGGTTGGGTGAGCAGTTCTTC. The chain joins TRBV6-1 to TRBJ2-1; TRBD2 agrees at 8 bases. V was clipped by 1 base and J by 9 bases; unmatched bases: 8. CDR1 and CDR2 from the germline V gene are MNHNS and SASEGT. The CDR3 spans 15 residues.

The count of this clone is one. V gene TRBV11-2 combines with J gene TRBJ1-1, with a weak D call TRBD1 (6 bases). Trimming stripped 0 bases from V and 1 base from J, with 18 bases between. Germline V gives CDR1 SGHAT, CDR2 FQNNGV. This CDR3 spans 18 amino acids. In DNA form, the CDR3 reads TGTGCCAGCAGCTTAGACCGCCGAATACCACAGGGGAACACTGAAGCTTTCTTT. Translated: CASSLDRRIPQGNTEAFF.

CDR3 sequence reads: CASRRTGRTGELFF. The CDR3 region has the DNA TGTGCCAGCAGGCGGACAGGGAGGACCGGGGAGCTGTTTTTT. The gene calls are TRBV7-2 and TRBJ2-2; 8 bases fit TRBD1. Germline V CDR1 and CDR2: SGHTA, FQGNSA. Unmatched junction bases numbered 5, after V lost 6 bases and J lost 5 bases. The CDR3 consists of 14 residues.

The chain carries TRBV9 and TRBJ2-6, with 7 bases identical to TRBD1. The CDR3 length is 18 residues. Germline CDR1 SGDLS, CDR2 YYNGEE. Trimming at V came to 0 bases and at J to 1 base, leaving 7 bases not matched to a gene. This CDR3 is CASSVERDRPSGANVLTF. The CDR3 region has the DNA TGTGCCAGCAGCGTAGAAAGGGACAGACCGTCTGGGGCCAACGTCCTGACTTTC.

V usage is TRBV13 and J usage is TRBJ2-7; a weak D match, TRBD2 (6 bases). Looked up from germline, CDR1 is PRHDT and CDR2 is FYEKMQ (reference sequence). There are 15 residues in the CDR3. V lost 5 bases and J lost 2, with 16 bases in between. The CDR3 sequence: CASSPGLSTTYEQYF. Here the CDR3 DNA reads TGTGCCAGCAGCCCGGGACTTTCAACCACCTACGAGCAGTACTTC.

This clone was picked up one time. This rearrangement joins TRBV19 to TRBJ2-1; 11 bases fit TRBD2. CDR1 is LNHDA and CDR2 is SQIVND in the germline V gene (reference sequence). With V trimmed by 4 bases and J by 0 bases, 2 bases remained unmatched. The CDR3 consists of 16 residues. The DNA for the CDR3 is TGTGCCAGTAGTACCGGGACTAGCGGCTCCTACAATGAGCAGTTCTTC. Translated: CASSTGTSGSYNEQFF.

In nucleotides, the CDR3 is TGTGCCACCAGCAGAGAGGACAGTACAGTCTATGGCTACACCTTC. This encodes CATSREDSTVYGYTF. This chain joins TRBV15 and TRBJ1-2, with D possibly being TRBD1 (6 bases). This CDR3 spans 15 amino acids. V was cut by 0 bases and J by 4 bases, with 12 bases left in between. CDR1 LNHNV and CDR2 YYDKDF come from the germline V gene (reference sequence).